Sequencing of this T cell receptor (beta chain) was carried out in a study of cytomegalovirus exposure and HLA in healthy donors (dated by TCRdb to the late 2010s). About the full investigation: An earlier analysis of 587 of the donors reported 276 Gb of sequence data and 90 million to 120 million unique TCR beta sequences obtained from about 170 million T cells. An early release that covered fewer than 800 HLA-typed donors contained approximately 300 gigabases of sequencing data and roughly 84 million unique TCR sequences. Of the roughly 390 genotyped donors, roughly 85% fell in the genetic ancestry cluster associated with self-reported Caucasian donors. The study aimed to test whether cataloging public T cell receptors could reveal signatures of past pathogen exposure. The study profiled the T cell repertoires of 500 to 800 subjects by immunosequencing and related them to cytomegalovirus serostatus. Along with the roughly 610-subject first cohort, a separate validation cohort of over a hundred different subjects was used. The study combined high-throughput TCR immunosequencing, statistical association of individual TCRs with disease status, and machine learning to predict cytomegalovirus infection status. A later analysis re-analyzed previously published TCR beta repertoires from roughly 600 donors and added high-resolution HLA genotyping to study TCR occurrence patterns. Rather than drawing on any new phenotypic data, the later analysis identified candidate immune exposures from TCR beta sequences and the way those sequences occurred across donors. To decide whether each TCR beta V gene segment behaved as functional or pseudogenic, an earlier analysis of some 580 of the donors relied on high-throughput TCR beta sequencing. Donor age, sex, ethnicity and CMV serostatus were collected together with the repertoire data. A later genetic analysis took genome-wide SNP genotypes for about 55% of the roughly 670 donors and used that subset as a discovery cohort. All discovery cohort repertoires had been generated using a single sequencing platform. Class I and class II HLA loci were covered by the typing at four-digit resolution. The number of typed donors differed by locus: about 629-630 for A, B, C, DRB1 and DQB1; some 540 for DQA1; 606 for DPA1; and some 430 for DPB1. Roughly 5 DR-DQ haplotypes were treated as single units for association and clustering because of strong linkage in the cohort. Across approximately 400 genotyped donors of the cohort, an average of approximately 240,000 unique TCR beta nucleotide sequences per donor were sequenced, and roughly 20% of those sequences were non-productive. Summary of the overall study and its limitations: According to a later analysis, parvovirus B19, influenza, CMV and Epstein-Barr virus appeared linked to several top co-occurrence clusters. Specific HLA alleles were associated with roughly 16,000 TCR beta sequences at a false discovery rate of 0.05 in a later analysis. A further reported finding was that TCR beta sequences accurately predicted the HLA-A and HLA-B alleles for most subjects in the first cohort. In a later analysis, TCR association rates were found to vary across HLA loci, with the most associated TCRs seen for DRB1 alleles and the fewest for HLA-C alleles. In both the original and validation cohorts, the classifier was reported to diagnose cytomegalovirus status with high specificity and sensitivity. A later analysis found that HLA-associated TCR beta chains were more clonally expanded and had lower generation probabilities than equally common non-associated chains. A later analysis found that most CMV-associated TCR beta chains appeared HLA-restricted, with HLA associations seemingly driven largely by CMV exposure. HLA typing was unavailable for some donors at each locus, so association tests used only the typed subset. According to the authors, the approach could potentially be generalized to other disease states and immunological phenotypes. An association between a missense DCLRE1C variant and V-gene and J-gene trimming of TCR beta chains was found in a later genetic analysis and replicated in an independent cohort. Some IMGT-functional V segments, including TRBV6-2 and TRBV6-3, could not be told apart with the 87-base-pair reads, so those segments were excluded. Three of the identified cytomegalovirus-associated TCR beta chains were confirmed in vitro to be specific for cytomegalovirus antigens. Linkage disequilibrium might explain the correlated functional status among segregating V segments, but an unknown experimental factor could not be ruled out. The sequencing pipeline was judged likely to have produced a cluster of highly shared sequence variants as a technical artifact. Most TCR sequences were observed very rarely across donors, whereas some public TCRs were present in many individuals. Only TCR beta chains were sequenced in this cohort, and the absence of alpha or paired-chain data limited detectable features. CMV serostatus was the only immune exposure information available for the cohort. Because counts were too low, roughly 17 rarely observed V segments, including chromosome 9 orphons, were left out of the earlier analysis of some 640 of the donors. Broadly in line with IMGT annotations, most TCR beta V segments showed up in productive rearrangements about 90% or about 30% of the time in an earlier analysis of under 700 of the donors. The study gave a list of about 160 TCR beta chains associated with cytomegalovirus. When HLA alleles, especially DR and DQ, strongly co-occurred, attributing TCR associations to individual alleles was difficult. A later genetic analysis reported fewer N-insertions in productive TCRs among donors in an Asian-associated ancestry cluster than the approximately 670-donor mean. Sequencing depth was assumed to be roughly uniform across donors in the presence/absence analyses, though that assumption may not hold.

Regarding this clone: Which antigen it targets is not known. Per-base qualities were not stored, and no clone one base away is much larger.

In total, approximately 700 healthy bone marrow donors made up the cohort. At the time of sampling, all cohort members were nominally healthy, though unrecorded immune exposures were likely present. The donor tested CMV seronegative and was one of the 352 seronegative cohort members. A peripheral blood sample was provided by each donor, and peripheral blood mononuclear cells were used for TCR beta sequencing. Genomic DNA was extracted from the blood cell samples with the Qiagen DNeasy Blood Extraction Kit. Taken from the germline V gene, the CDR1 and CDR2 loops are MGHRA and YSYEKL. For this chain, trimming is 1 base at the V end and 1 base at the J end, and the number of junction bases without a gene match is 6. Reading from cysteine to phenylalanine, the CDR3 counts 16 amino acids. Left in the record is the CDR3 DNA by itself, 48 bases read in frame from the first base. Preparation of the library involved the immunoSEQ multiplex PCR assay. For the multiplex PCR, a mixture combining 60 forward primers for TCR Vbeta segments and 13 reverse primers for TCR Jbeta segments was used. Amplification of the CDR3 region of rearranged TCR beta genes was performed with a multiplex PCR assay on genomic DNA. The Illumina HiSeq System was used to sequence the amplified TCR beta libraries as 87-base-pair reads. From the authors' description of their analysis: In a later analysis, around 80 million unique TCR beta chains were counted across the approximately 640 repertoires, and approximately 9.9 million of these chains were shared by at least two donors. To remove PCR and sequencing errors, raw reads were error-corrected and collapsed into unique sequences using a nearest-neighbor algorithm that merged closely related sequences. V, D and J gene segments were assigned by aligning CDR3 sequences to IMGT reference sequences. For a sequence to be retained, a match of at least six nucleotides to both a V gene segment and a J gene segment was required. A rearrangement was called productive if the CDR3 had no stop codons and remained in frame with V and J, and every other rearrangement was called non-productive. CDR3 was defined according to IMGT convention as the region running from the second conserved V-encoded cysteine to the conserved J-encoded phenylalanine. The earlier analysis of 500 to 650 of the donors excluded any sequence lacking an unambiguous match to a single V gene segment. In an earlier analysis of around 600 of the donors, V segments were called functional above 56.7% productive rearrangements and were called segregating when the between-donor standard deviation exceeded 5%. A statistical classification framework was developed to diagnose cytomegalovirus status using the catalog of TCR beta chain sequences. In a later analysis, V and J genes were assigned by comparing TCR nucleotide sequences against IMGT/GENE-DB human TR gene sequences. A later analysis assigned CDR3 sequences and most-parsimonious VDJ recombination scenarios with the TCRdist pipeline. In a later analysis, every TCR beta chain was defined by the combination of its CDR3 amino acid sequence and its V-gene family, and reads without a unique V-gene family were dropped. In a later analysis, nearly 600 highly shared, low-generation-probability nucleotide sequences were removed to address suspected cross-contamination and a sequencing artifact. For each public chain, a later analysis derived a clonal expansion index from normalized ranks of inferred template counts within each repertoire. In a later analysis, generation probabilities were computed using a VDJ recombination model fitted to out-of-frame rearrangements, and the results were checked against IGoR. In a later analysis, hypergeometric tests were used to score TCR-TCR, TCR-HLA and TCR-CMV co-occurrence, with a repertoire-size bias correction applied to TCR pairs. A later analysis estimated false discovery rates by permuting HLA or CMV assignments 20 times. In a later analysis, co-occurring TCRs were grouped with DBSCAN, and TCRdist sequence similarity was added when clustering was performed within HLA-allele-positive subsets. Co-occurrence clustering excluded repertoires with fewer than 30,000 or more than 120,000 public chains, plus five with anomalous nucleotide sharing. Here the immuneACCESS table is served through TCRdb, limited to in-frame sequences with V and J called. Missing clones are a known gap in these copies; in checked studies unresolved V genes cover under half, and the rest lacks a known reason. V, J and clone size are those of that table, while D and trimming were read from the DNA. The sample table records 170,000 or so clones; less than 85% of these occur just once. The ten top clones hold roughly 5% of the sample.

The sequenced sample was PBMCs. The sequence was collected from a man between 18 and 35 years old in good health and CMV-seronegative. The chain is made from TRBV4-1 and TRBJ1-1; 7 central nucleotides agree with TRBD1. The DNA sequence is TGCGCCAGCAGCCAAGGGGACAGTGTCCCGAACACTGAAGCTTTCTTT. Its product reads: CASSQGDSVPNTEAFF.